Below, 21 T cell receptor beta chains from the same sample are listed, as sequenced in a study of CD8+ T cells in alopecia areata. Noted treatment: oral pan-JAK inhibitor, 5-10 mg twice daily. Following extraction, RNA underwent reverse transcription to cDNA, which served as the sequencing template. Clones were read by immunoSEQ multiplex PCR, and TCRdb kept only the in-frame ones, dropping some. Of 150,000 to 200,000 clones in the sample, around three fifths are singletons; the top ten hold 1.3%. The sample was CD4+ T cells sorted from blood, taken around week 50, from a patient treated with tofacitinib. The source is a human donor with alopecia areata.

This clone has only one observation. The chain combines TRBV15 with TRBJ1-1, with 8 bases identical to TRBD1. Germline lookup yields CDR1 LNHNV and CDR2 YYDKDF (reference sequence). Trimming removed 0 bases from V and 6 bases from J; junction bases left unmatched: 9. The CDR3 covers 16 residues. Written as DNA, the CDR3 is TGTGCCACCAGCAGAGATAGAACAGGGGGATTTGCTGAAGCTTTCTTT. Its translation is CATSRDRTGGFAEAFF. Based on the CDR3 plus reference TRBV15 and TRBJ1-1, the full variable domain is DAMVIQNPRYQVTQFGKPVTLSCSQTLNHNVMYWYQQKSSQAPKLLFHYYDKDFNNEADTPDNFQSRRPNTSFCFLDIRSPGLGDTAMYLCATSRDRTGGFAEAFFGQGTRLTVV.

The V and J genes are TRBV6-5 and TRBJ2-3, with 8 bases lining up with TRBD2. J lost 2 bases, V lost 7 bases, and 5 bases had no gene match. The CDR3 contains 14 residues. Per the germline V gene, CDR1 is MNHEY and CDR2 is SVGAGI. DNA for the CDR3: TGTGCCAGCAAGAGCGGGGGCAACACAGATACGCAGTATTTT. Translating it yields CASKSGGNTDTQYF.

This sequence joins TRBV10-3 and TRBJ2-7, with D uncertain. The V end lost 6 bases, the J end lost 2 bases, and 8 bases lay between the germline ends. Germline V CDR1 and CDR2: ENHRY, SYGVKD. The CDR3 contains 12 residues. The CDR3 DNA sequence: TGTGCCATCAGGGACGGACCCTACGAGCAGTACTTC. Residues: CAIRDGPYEQYF.

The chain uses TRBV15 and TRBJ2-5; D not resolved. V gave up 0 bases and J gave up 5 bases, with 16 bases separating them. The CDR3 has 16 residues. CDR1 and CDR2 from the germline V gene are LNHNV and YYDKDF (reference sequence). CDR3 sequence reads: CATSRDIGAPGETQYF. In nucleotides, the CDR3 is TGTGCCACCAGCAGAGATATCGGAGCGCCCGGGGAGACCCAGTACTTC.

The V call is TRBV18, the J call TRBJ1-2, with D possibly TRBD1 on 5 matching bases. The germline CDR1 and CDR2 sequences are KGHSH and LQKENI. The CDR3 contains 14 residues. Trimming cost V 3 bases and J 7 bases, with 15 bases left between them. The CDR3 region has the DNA TGTGCCAGCTCACCTTCACAGGCGGTCGGTGGCTACACCTTC. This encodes CASSPSQAVGGYTF.

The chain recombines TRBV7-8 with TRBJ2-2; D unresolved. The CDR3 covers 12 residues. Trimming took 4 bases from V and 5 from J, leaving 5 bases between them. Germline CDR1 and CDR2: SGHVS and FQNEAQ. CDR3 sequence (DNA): TGTGCCAGCAGCTCAAGAACCGGGGAGCTGTTTTTT. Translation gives CASSSRTGELFF.

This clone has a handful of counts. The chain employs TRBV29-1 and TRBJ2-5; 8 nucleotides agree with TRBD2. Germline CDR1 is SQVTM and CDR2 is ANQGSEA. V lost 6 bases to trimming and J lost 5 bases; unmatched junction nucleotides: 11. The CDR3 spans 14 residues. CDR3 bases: TGCAGCGTCCCGGGGGGGCCCTTGGTGGAGACCCAGTACTTC. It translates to CSVPGGPLVETQYF.

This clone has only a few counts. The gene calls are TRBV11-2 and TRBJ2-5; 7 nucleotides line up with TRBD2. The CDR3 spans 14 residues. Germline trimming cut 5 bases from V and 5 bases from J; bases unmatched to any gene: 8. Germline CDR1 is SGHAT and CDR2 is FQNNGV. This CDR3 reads CASSTASGGETQYF. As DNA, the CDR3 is TGTGCCAGCAGCACCGCTAGCGGTGGGGAGACCCAGTACTTC.

The CDR3 DNA reads TGTGCCAGCACTAATATCGGGGGCTCCTACAATGAGCAGTTCTTC. It specifies CASTNIGGSYNEQFF. The chain combines TRBV6-5 with TRBJ2-1, with TRBD2 as a possible D gene (6 bases). Trimming shortened V by 7 bases and J by 0 bases, and 13 bases separated the two germline ends. Germline V lookup: CDR1 MNHEY, CDR2 SVGAGI. The CDR3 contains 15 residues.

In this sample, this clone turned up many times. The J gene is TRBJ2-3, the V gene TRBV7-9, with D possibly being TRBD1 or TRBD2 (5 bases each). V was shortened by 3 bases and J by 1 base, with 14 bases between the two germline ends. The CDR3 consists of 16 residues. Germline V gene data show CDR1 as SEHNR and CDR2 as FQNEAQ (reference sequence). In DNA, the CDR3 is TGTGCCAGCAGCTTCTCCCAGGGAGTGGGCACAGATACGCAGTATTTT. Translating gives CASSFSQGVGTDTQYF. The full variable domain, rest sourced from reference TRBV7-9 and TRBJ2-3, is DTGVSQNPRHKITKRGQNVTFRCDPISEHNRLYWYRQTLGQGPEFLTYFQNEAQLEKSRLLSDRFSAERPKGSFSTLEIQRTEQGDSAMYLCASSFSQGVGTDTQYFGPGTRLTVL.

The CDR3 sequence: CAWSSRGIHNSPLHF. Written as DNA, the CDR3 is TGTGCCTGGAGTTCGCGGGGAATCCATAATTCACCCCTCCACTTT. V usage is TRBV30 and J usage is TRBJ1-6; D uncertain. Germline V CDR1 and CDR2: GTSNPN, SVGIG (reference sequence). The CDR3 totals 15 residues. V was trimmed by 2 bases and J by 5 bases, leaving 13 bases between them.

The CDR3 DNA is TGTGCCTGGAGGGGCCAGGGGTATTCCACTGAAGCTTTCTTT. The encoded protein is CAWRGQGYSTEAFF. This chain links TRBV30 with TRBJ1-1, with D tentatively TRBD1 (6 bases). The CDR3 is 14 residues long. The germline V and J ends were trimmed by 3 bases and 4 bases, with 15 bases remaining between them. Germline assignment: CDR1 GTSNPN and CDR2 SVGIG (reference sequence).

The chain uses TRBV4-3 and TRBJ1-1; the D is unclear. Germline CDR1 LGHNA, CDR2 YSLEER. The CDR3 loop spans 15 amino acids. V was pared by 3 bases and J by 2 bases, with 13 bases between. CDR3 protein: CASSQEVSINTEAFF. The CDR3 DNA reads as TGCGCCAGCAGCCAGGAGGTGTCCATTAACACTGAAGCTTTCTTT.

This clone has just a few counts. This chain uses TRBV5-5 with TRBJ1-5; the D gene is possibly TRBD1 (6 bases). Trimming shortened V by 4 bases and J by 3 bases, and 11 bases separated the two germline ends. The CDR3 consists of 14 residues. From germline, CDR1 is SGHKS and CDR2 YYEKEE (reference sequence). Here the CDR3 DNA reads TGTGCCAGCAGCCCTACAGGGTCCAATCAGCCCCAGCATTTT. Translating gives CASSPTGSNQPQHF. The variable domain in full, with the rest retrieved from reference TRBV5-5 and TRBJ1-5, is DAGVTQSPTHLIKTRGQQVTLRCSPISGHKSVSWYQQVLGQGPQFIFQYYEKEERGRGNFPDRFSARQFPNYSSELNVNALLLGDSALYLCASSPTGSNQPQHFGDGTRLSIL.

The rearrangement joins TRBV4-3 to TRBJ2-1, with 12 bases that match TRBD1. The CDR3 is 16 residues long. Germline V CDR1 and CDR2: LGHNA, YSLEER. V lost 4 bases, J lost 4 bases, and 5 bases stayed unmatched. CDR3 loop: CASSRDRGLSYNEQFF. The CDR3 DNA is TGCGCCAGCAGCCGGGACAGGGGGCTTAGTTACAATGAGCAGTTCTTC.

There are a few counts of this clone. Here the CDR3 reads CASSFQPGSQETQYF. CDR3 nucleotide sequence: TGCGCCAGCAGCTTCCAACCAGGCAGCCAAGAGACCCAGTACTTC. The rearrangement joins TRBV5-1 to TRBJ2-5, with D uncertain. The V and J ends lost 2 bases and 1 base respectively, with 12 bases between them. The CDR3 is 15 residues long. Germline assignment: CDR1 SGHRS and CDR2 YFSETQ.

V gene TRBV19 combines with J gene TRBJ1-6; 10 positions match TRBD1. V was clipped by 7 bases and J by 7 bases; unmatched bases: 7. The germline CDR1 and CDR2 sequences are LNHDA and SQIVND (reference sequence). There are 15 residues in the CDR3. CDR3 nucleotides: TGTGCCAGTACGCAACCGGGACAGGGGAATTCACCCCTCCACTTT. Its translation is CASTQPGQGNSPLHF.

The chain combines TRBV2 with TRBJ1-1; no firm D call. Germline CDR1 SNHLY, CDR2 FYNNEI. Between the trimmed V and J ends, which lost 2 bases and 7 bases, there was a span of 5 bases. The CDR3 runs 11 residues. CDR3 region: CASSEYSEAFF. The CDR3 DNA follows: TGTGCCAGCAGTGAATACAGTGAAGCTTTCTTT.

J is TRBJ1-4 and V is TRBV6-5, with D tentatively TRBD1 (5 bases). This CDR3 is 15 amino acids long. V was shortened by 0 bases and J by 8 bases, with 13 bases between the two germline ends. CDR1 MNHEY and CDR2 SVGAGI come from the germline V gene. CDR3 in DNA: TGTGCCAGCAGTTACTCCTCCTATGGACAAGAAAAACTGTTTTTT. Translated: CASSYSSYGQEKLFF.

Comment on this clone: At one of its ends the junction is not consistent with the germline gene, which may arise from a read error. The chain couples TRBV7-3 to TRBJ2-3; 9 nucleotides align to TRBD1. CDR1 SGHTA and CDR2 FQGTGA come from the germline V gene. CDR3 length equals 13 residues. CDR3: CASSLKDRGLCRF. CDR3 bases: TGTGCCAGCAGCCTAAAGGACAGGGGCCTTTGTCGTTTT.

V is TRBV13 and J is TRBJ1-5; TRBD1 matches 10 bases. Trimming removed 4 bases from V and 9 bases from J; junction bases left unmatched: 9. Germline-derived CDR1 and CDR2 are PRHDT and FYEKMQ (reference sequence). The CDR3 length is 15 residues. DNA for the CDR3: TGTGCCAGCAGCTCCTCCGGACAGGGGGACTGGCCCCAGCATTTT. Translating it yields CASSSSGQGDWPQHF.